These T cell receptor beta chains were read from a single sample in a study of technical replicates of blood from several donors. Assay used: immunoSEQ multiplex PCR; TCRdb lists only in-frame clones, some missing. The repertoire holds roughly 67,000 clones, 98% seen once, with under 0.2% in the top ten. Sequenced material: T cells isolated from PBMCs. Receptors originate from a human donor in good health. The CDR3 runs from the conserved cysteine through the conserved F or W. D genes are given only for firm matches. Size is omitted from some rows. Given values are once, few, many or a class for expanded clones.

TRBJ1-2	.	TRBD1	TRBV28	TGTGCCAGCAGTGGTCCGGGACAGGGAAGCTATGGCTACACCTTC	CASSGPGQGSYGYTF
TRBJ2-5	.	.	TRBV11-2	TGTGCCAGCAGCTTAACTGTCCAGGGTTTCCAAGAGACCCAGTACTTC	CASSLTVQGFQETQYF
TRBJ1-5	.	TRBD1	TRBV6-1	TGTGCCAGCAGTCCACAGGGGAATCAGCCCCAGCATTTT	CASSPQGNQPQHF
TRBJ2-2	.	.	TRBV9	TGTGCCAGCAGCGAGAGGGAGTCTCCCGGGGAGCTGTTTTTT	CASSERESPGELFF
TRBJ2-7	.	.	TRBV19	TGTGCCAGTAGTATAGTAGTCGACAGTACCTACGAGCAGTACTTC	CASSIVVDSTYEQYF
TRBJ2-7	.	TRBD2	TRBV27	TGTGCCAGCAGTCGGACTAGCGGACCCTACGAGCAGTACTTC	CASSRTSGPYEQYF
TRBJ2-5	.	.	TRBV23-1	TGCGCCAGCAGTCGCTACCTAAGGGTCGAGGGGACCCAGTACTTC	CASSRYLRVEGTQYF
TRBJ2-3	.	.	TRBV6-6	TGTGCCAGCATCCCGTATCCTGGCACAGATACGCAGTATTTT	CASIPYPGTDTQYF
TRBJ1-3	.	TRBD1	TRBV5-1	TGCGCCAGCAGCTTGTACCTACAGGGGGCAGGAACTGGAAACACCATATATTTT	CASSLYLQGAGTGNTIYF
TRBJ2-7	.	.	TRBV2	TGTGCCAGCCTAAATACGTACGAGCAGTACTTC	CASLNTYEQYF
TRBJ1-2	.	.	TRBV12-5	TGTGCTAGTGGTACTACGGGACGGGGGATCGCTAGCTATGGCTACACCTTC	CASGTTGRGIASYGYTF
TRBJ2-3	.	TRBD1	TRBV6-4	TGTGCCAGCAGTGACGGGACAGGGGGCGCAGATACGCAGTATTTT	CASSDGTGGADTQYF
TRBJ1-3	.	.	TRBV7-9	TGTGCCAGCAGCTTAGAGGGGTTCAACACCATATATTTT	CASSLEGFNTIYF
TRBJ2-3	.	.	TRBV4-1	TGCGCCAGCAGCCAAGAGTCGGGAGATCCCACAGATACGCAGTATTTT	CASSQESGDPTDTQYF
TRBJ1-1	.	.	TRBV5-8	TGTGCCAGCAGCCATCAAAACAGGGCGGTCGCTGAAGCTTTCTTT	CASSHQNRAVAEAFF
TRBJ1-6	.	.	TRBV6-5	TGTGCCAGCACCGCGGGCTATAATTCACCCCTCCACTTT	CASTAGYNSPLHF
TRBJ2-1	.	TRBD1	TRBV12-5	TGTGCTAGTGGTTTGGCCATTGGACAAGACAGGGAGGAGCAGTTCTTC	CASGLAIGQDREEQFF
TRBJ1-1	once	TRBD1	TRBV28	TGTGCCAGCACCGTAGAGCTCTGGGACAGGAACACTGAAGCTTTCTTT	CASTVELWDRNTEAFF
TRBJ2-2	.	TRBD1	TRBV19	TGTGCCAGTAGTATGACAGGGACGAACACCGGGGAGCTGTTTTTT	CASSMTGTNTGELFF
TRBJ2-7	once	TRBD1	TRBV18	TGTGCCAGCTCCTGGGGATCCCCGACAGGGGGTTCATACGAGCAGTACTTC	CASSWGSPTGGSYEQYF
TRBJ1-3	.	TRBD1	TRBV4-2	TGTGCCAGCAGCCAAGGTCGTGGACAGGGAGCTGGAAACACCATATATTTT	CASSQGRGQGAGNTIYF
TRBJ2-3	.	TRBD2	TRBV5-1	TGCGCCAGCAGTCGACTAGCGGGGGGATCGGGCACAGATACGCAGTATTTT	CASSRLAGGSGTDTQYF
TRBJ1-2	.	TRBD1	TRBV5-4	TGTGCCAGCAGCTTGGTGGGACAGGGGGCTACTTTCCGGGGCTACACCTTC	CASSLVGQGATFRGYTF
TRBJ2-1	.	TRBD2	TRBV27	TGTGCCAGTCCGACTAGCGGGAGTGGGAATGAGCAGTTCTTC	CASPTSGSGNEQFF
TRBJ1-1	.	.	TRBV10-3	TGTGCCATCAGTGTTCTAGGGAACACTGAAGCTTTCTTT	CAISVLGNTEAFF
TRBJ1-4	.	.	TRBV14	TGTGCCAGCAGCCTACTCAGGTCGGAAAAACTGTTTTTT	CASSLLRSEKLFF
TRBJ1-4	.	.	TRBV30	TGTGCCTGGAGTGCCCACCTTCGGGGGTTTCGCGAAAAACTGTTTTTT	CAWSAHLRGFREKLFF
TRBJ2-5	.	.	TRBV2	TGTGCCAGCAGTGAACTTCGCGGAGGGGGGGAAAAAGAGACCCAGTACTTC	CASSELRGGGEKETQYF
TRBJ2-5	.	TRBD1	TRBV4-1	TGCGCCAGCAGCCAAACAGGGGCCGAGACCCAGTACTTC	CASSQTGAETQYF
TRBJ1-2	.	TRBD1	TRBV7-3	TGTGCCAGCAGCTTAGGAGCGACAGGGGGCTTGACCTTC	CASSLGATGGLTF
TRBJ2-7	.	.	TRBV7-8	TGTGCCAGCAGCTTAGCTCCGCGGGTCCCCTACGAGCAGTACTTC	CASSLAPRVPYEQYF
TRBJ2-3	once	.	TRBV27	TGTGCCAGCAGTTTAACCCGGTCCACAGATACGCAGTATTTT	CASSLTRSTDTQYF
TRBJ2-7	.	TRBD1	TRBV2	TGTGCCATCGACAGGGTCAACGAGCAGTACTTC	CAIDRVNEQYF
TRBJ1-4	.	TRBD1	TRBV7-6	TGTGCCAGCAGCTTAGGGACAGGGGATTGGGAAAAACTGTTTTTT	CASSLGTGDWEKLFF
TRBJ2-5	.	TRBD2	TRBV29-1	TGCAGCGAAATCCCCGGGGGGGAGACCCAGTACTTC	CSEIPGGETQYF
TRBJ2-5	once	TRBD2	TRBV7-3	TGTGCCAGCAGCCCACTAGGGGAGGGGACCCAGTACTTC	CASSPLGEGTQYF
TRBJ2-2	.	.	TRBV2	TGTGCCAGCAGCTCGACAGGCCCCCGCGAGCTGTTTTTT	CASSSTGPRELFF
TRBJ1-1	.	TRBD1	TRBV27	TGTGCCAGCAGTTTATCGTACCAGGGGGTAGGAGCTTTCTTT	CASSLSYQGVGAFF
TRBJ1-4	.	.	TRBV5-1	TGCGCCAGCAGCTTTAGTTCAACTAATGAAAAACTGTTTTTT	CASSFSSTNEKLFF
TRBJ2-2	.	TRBD2	TRBV11-2	TGTGCCAGCAGGGGACTAGCGGCGAACACCGGGGAGCTGTTTTTT	CASRGLAANTGELFF
TRBJ2-7	.	TRBD2	TRBV4-1	TGCGCCAGCAGCCGAGCGGGAGTAGGCTACGAGCAGTACTTC	CASSRAGVGYEQYF
TRBJ1-2	.	.	TRBV11-3	TGTGCCAGCAGCTCGGCAGGAACCTATGGCTACACCTTC	CASSSAGTYGYTF
TRBJ1-2	few	.	TRBV25-1	TGTGCCAGCAGTGATAATGTCAACTTGAAGAACTATGGCTACACCTTC	CASSDNVNLKNYGYTF
TRBJ1-2	.	.	TRBV2	TGTGCCAGCAGGACGACAGGAAACTATGGCTACACCTTC	CASRTTGNYGYTF
TRBJ1-6	.	.	TRBV10-3	TGTGCCATCAGTGAGGAGACAGGCCGCAATTCACCCCTCCACTTT	CAISEETGRNSPLHF